The source of this T cell receptor beta chain is a study of cytomegalovirus exposure and HLA in healthy donors. It was with 60 Vbeta and 13 Jbeta primers that the PCR ran. Generated by immunoSEQ multiplex PCR, the TCRdb table keeps only in-frame clones and is missing some. The sample consists of some 150,000 clones, about 10% of them appearing once. Turning to this clone: The sample carries other DNA sequences with the same CDR3.

CDR3 length: 13 residues. Losses at the gene ends were 5 bases for V and 4 bases for J; bases not matched to a gene: 2. CDR1 and CDR2 from the germline V gene are MNHEY and SVGAGI. Source material: PBMCs. The clonotype was recovered from a woman aged 40 to 50 in good health and CMV-seropositive. The chain combines TRBV6-5 with TRBJ1-1, with 9 nucleotides matching TRBD1. CDR3 in amino acids: CASSGQGTTEAFF. DNA of the CDR3: TGTGCCAGCAGTGGACAGGGGACCACTGAAGCTTTCTTT.